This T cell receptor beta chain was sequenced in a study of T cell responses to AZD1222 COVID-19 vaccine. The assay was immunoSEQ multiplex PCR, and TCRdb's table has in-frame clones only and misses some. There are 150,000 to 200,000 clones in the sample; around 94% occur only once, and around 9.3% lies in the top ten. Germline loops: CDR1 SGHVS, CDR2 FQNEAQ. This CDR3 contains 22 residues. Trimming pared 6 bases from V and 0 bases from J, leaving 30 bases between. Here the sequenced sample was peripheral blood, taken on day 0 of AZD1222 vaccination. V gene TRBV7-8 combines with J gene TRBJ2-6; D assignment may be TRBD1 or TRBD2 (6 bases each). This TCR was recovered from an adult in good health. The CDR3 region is CASSPRWGAGTGSHSGANVLTF. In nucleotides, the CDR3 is TGTGCCAGCAGTCCTCGGTGGGGGGCAGGCACAGGCTCTCACTCTGGGGCCAACGTCCTGACTTTC.